The entry below describes one T cell receptor (beta chain). The CDR3 loop spans 16 amino acids. Germline V lookup: CDR1 LGHNA, CDR2 YSLEER. Trimming took 0 bases from V and 6 from J; bases not matched to a gene: 8. This entry comes from a study of blood T cell repertoires in COVID-19. The wider study: The United States, Italy and Spain provided the acute and convalescent COVID-19 samples. T cells, B-cell-depleted T cells, or PBMCs supplied cDNA or gDNA.

Original analysis: The authors estimated nucleated cell counts from reference gene primer amplification. Measured with immunoSEQ multiplex PCR; TCRdb has only the in-frame clones, and not every one. The D gene and trimming were derived from the DNA, and the V and J assignments and clone size from that table. The sample contains 84,000 or so clones, over 75% of which appear only once. The TCR was taken from a man between 65 and 85 years old with acute or convalescent COVID-19. What was sequenced was peripheral blood. The chain has TRBV4-3 and TRBJ1-2; 9 bases map to TRBD1. The DNA of the CDR3 is TGCGCCAGCAGCCAAGATTTGACAGGGGGGTGGAATGGCTACACCTTC. This sequence encodes CASSQDLTGGWNGYTF.